What follows describes a single T cell receptor beta chain. As yet, its antigen is unknown. Unique molecular identifiers were incorporated into the prepared TCRbeta library. Via MiXCR, TCRdb re-called the PCR reads, giving one row per CDR3 protein. The data contain around 580,000 distinct CDR3 sequences, roughly 30% of them singletons. The data belong to a study of T-cell reconstitution after alpha-beta-depleted transplantation in children. Notes on the study in general: T-cell counts and diversity were attributed mostly to newly produced T cells one year after transplant. TCRbeta diversity was high at day 60 in some patients (a result of surviving recipient T cells and thymic progenitors). Expanded graft clones, several hundred of them, were reportedly the source of alpha-beta T cells about two months after transplant.

The CDR3 covers 16 residues. Germline-derived CDR1 and CDR2 are WNHNN and SYGVQD (reference sequence). The junction had 2 bases not matched to a gene; V was cut back by 2 bases and J by 4 bases. This specimen consisted of PBMCs, obtained before TCRalphabeta/CD19-depleted stem cell transplant. The chain joins TRBV10-1 to TRBJ2-5; 15 bases agree with TRBD2. The clonotype originates from a boy younger than two with Wiskott-Aldrich syndrome, due to receive a stem cell transplant. This chain's CDR3 is CASSEGGLAGGETQYF. The CDR3 bases are TGCGCCAGCAGTGAGGGGGGACTAGCGGGAGGAGAGACCCAGTACTTC.